This T cell receptor beta chain was observed in a study of T-cell memory formation after mild COVID-19. One entry per CDR3 protein results from TCRdb running MiXCR on the 5' RACE reads. Of 130,000 to 150,000 distinct CDR3 sequences in the sample, roughly a fifth were seen once. The germline V and J ends were trimmed by 3 bases and 5 bases, with 19 bases remaining between them. Germline V gives CDR1 KGHSH, CDR2 LQKENI. The CDR3 contains 16 residues. Study results and limitations: The study found contracting CD4+ clones mainly in CM and EM and contracting CD8+ clones in EMRA. CD4/CD8 balance held among clones contracting day 15 to 85, and later expanders leaned CD4+. Cross-reactive memory appears to have joined, as suggested by some responding clones showing up in pre-infection memory.

On this clonotype: Its matching antigen is unknown.

Source material: PBMCs or a T cell subset sorted from them (not recorded which). The source of this sequence is an adult woman who had mild COVID-19 (a few samples of this study predate the infection). Cell type and time point are not known. The chain employs TRBV18 and TRBJ1-2, with D perhaps TRBD1 (5 bases). The CDR3 DNA reads TGTGCCAGCTCACCGGTTTCGGGACGGCTGTTTTATGGCTACACCTTC. This codes for CASSPVSGRLFYGYTF.